This T cell receptor beta chain is from a study of T cell repertoires in ileal Crohn's disease. Study-wide results and caveats: Clonality above 26.8% at surgery always came with endoscopic recurrence. Compared with non-smokers, active smokers at surgery showed more clonal expansions. Compared with CD4 T cells, sorted CD8 cells carried more expanded clones.

Here immunoSEQ multiplex PCR was the method, and the copy in TCRdb shows in-frame clones only, minus some. The table has tens of thousands of clones, about 81% seen once. Germline lookup yields CDR1 SGHDN and CDR2 FVKESK. Deletions cut 8 bases from V and 3 bases from J, with 11 bases between. This CDR3 has 12 amino acids. On this clone itself: Antigen unknown.

Source material: ileal tissue. The source of this sequence is an adult with Crohn's disease. The genes are TRBV14 and TRBJ2-7; D unclear. The CDR3 loop reads CASAGYYYEQYF. CDR3 nucleotides: TGTGCCAGCGCCGGGTACTACTACGAGCAGTACTTC.